This section outlines one TCR beta chain sequence together with its context. Other DNA sequences from this sample encode an identical CDR3 as well. The sample originates from a study of blood T cell repertoires in COVID-19. Across the whole study: Whether acute or convalescent, the COVID-19 samples came from the United States, Italy and Spain.

Using immunoSEQ multiplex PCR, the repertoire was profiled, and TCRdb retains in-frame clones only, with some absent. The sample yields around 300,000 clones, 75% to 90% seen once. V dropped 3 bases and J dropped 0 bases, with 10 bases sitting between them. This CDR3 spans 15 amino acids. Germline assignment: CDR1 LNHDA and CDR2 SQIVND (reference sequence). Sequenced: PBMCs or T cells enriched from blood (not recorded which). The gene calls are TRBV19 and TRBJ2-3; D perhaps matches TRBD2 (6 bases). The TCR originated in a woman aged 45-59 years who had recovered from COVID-19. CDR3 amino acids: CASSMGGRSTDTQYF. The CDR3 coding sequence is TGTGCCAGTAGTATGGGTGGGAGGAGCACAGATACGCAGTATTTT.